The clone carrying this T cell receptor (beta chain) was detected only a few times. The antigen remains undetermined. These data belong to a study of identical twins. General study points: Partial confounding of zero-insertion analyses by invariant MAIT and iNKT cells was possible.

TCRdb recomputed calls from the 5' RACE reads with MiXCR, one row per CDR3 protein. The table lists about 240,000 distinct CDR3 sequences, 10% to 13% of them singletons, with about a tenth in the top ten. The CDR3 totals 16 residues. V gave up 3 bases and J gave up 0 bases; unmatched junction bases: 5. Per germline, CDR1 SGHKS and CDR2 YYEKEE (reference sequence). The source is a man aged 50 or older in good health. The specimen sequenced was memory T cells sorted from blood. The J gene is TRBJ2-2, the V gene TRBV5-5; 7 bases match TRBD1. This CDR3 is CASSYGTAANTGELFF. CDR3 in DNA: TGTGCCAGCAGCTACGGGACAGCGGCGAACACCGGGGAGCTGTTTTTT.